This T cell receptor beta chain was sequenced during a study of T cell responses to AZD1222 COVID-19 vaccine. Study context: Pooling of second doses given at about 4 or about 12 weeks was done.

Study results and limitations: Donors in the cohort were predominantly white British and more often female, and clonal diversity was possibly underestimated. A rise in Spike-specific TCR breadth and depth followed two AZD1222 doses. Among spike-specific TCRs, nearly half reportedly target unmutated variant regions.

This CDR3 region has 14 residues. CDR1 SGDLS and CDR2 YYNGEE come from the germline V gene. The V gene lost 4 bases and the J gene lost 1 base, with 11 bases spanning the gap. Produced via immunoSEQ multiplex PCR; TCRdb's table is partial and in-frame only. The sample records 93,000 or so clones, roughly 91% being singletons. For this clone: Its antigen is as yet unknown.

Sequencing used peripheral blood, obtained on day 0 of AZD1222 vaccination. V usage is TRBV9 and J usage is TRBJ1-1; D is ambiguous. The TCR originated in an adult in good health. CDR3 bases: TGTGCCAGCAGCCTGGAGACGGGGAACACTGAAGCTTTCTTT. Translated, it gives CASSLETGNTEAFF.